This T cell receptor beta chain was sequenced in a study of cytomegalovirus exposure and HLA in healthy donors. Whole-study findings and limits: Later analysis demonstrated an association between a missense DCLRE1C variant and TCR beta V- and J-gene trimming.

This CDR3 comprises 13 residues. The V end lost 4 bases, the J end lost 9 bases, and 14 bases lay between the germline ends. Germline V gene data show CDR1 as SGHDT and CDR2 as YYEEEE. Primers: 60 Vbeta forward and 13 Jbeta reverse. Authors' processing steps: Some 11 million of the approximately 80 million unique TCR beta chains counted in a later analysis were shared. Libraries were prepared by immunoSEQ multiplex PCR; TCRdb keeps only in-frame clonotypes and omits some of them. The DNA gave D and trimming, while V, J and clone size come from that table. The sample records 110,000 to 150,000 clones, about four fifths being singletons. Concerning this clone: Its antigen is currently unknown.

The receptor was derived from a woman aged 40 to 49 in good health and CMV-seropositive. The V call is TRBV5-6, the J call TRBJ2-1; D unresolved. The material sequenced was PBMCs. CDR3 residues: CASSHLEAGEQFF. The CDR3 DNA follows: TGTGCCAGCAGCCACCTAGAAGCCGGTGAGCAGTTCTTC. The full variable domain, its missing parts supplied by reference TRBV5-6 and TRBJ2-1, is DAGVTQSPTHLIKTRGQQVTLRCSPKSGHDTVSWYQQALGQGPQFIFQYYEEEERQRGNFPDRFSGHQFPNYSSELNVNALLLGDSALYLCASSHLEAGEQFFGPGTRLTVL.